What follows describes a single T cell receptor (beta chain). Its antigen is unidentified. The sample originates from a study of cytomegalovirus exposure and HLA in healthy donors. Study conclusions and caveats: Earlier findings revealed that most TCR beta V segments proved productive either about 87% or about 30% of the time. Later analysis demonstrated an association between a missense DCLRE1C variant and TCR beta V- and J-gene trimming. Near-uniform donor sequencing depth was presumed by presence/absence analyses.

Trimming took off 1 base at V and 5 bases at J, with 11 bases between the two ends. This CDR3 region has 13 residues. Germline lookup yields CDR1 GTSNPN and CDR2 SVGIG (reference sequence). PCR amplification relied on 60 Vbeta primers (plus 13 Jbeta primers). Produced via immunoSEQ multiplex PCR; TCRdb's table is partial and in-frame only. Its table records 200,000 or so clones. Healthy individuals who donated bone marrow served as the donors. Sequenced material: PBMCs. The TCR sequence derives from a boy younger than 18 in good health and CMV-seronegative. The rearrangement links TRBV30 to TRBJ1-2; a possible D gene is TRBD1 (5 bases). CDR3 DNA sequence: TGTGCCTGGAGTGAACAGGTCGCATATGGCTACACCTTC. Protein product: CAWSEQVAYGYTF.